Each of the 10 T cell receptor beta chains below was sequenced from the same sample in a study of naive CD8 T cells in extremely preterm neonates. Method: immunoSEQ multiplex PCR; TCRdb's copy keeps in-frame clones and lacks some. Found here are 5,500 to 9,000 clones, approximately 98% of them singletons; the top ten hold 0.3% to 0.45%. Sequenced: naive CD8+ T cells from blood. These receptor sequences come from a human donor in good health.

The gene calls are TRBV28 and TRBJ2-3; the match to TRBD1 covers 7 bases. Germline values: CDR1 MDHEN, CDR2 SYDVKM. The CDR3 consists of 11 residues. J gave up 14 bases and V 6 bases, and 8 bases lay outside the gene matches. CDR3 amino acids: CASSLGQERYF. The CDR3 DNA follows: TGTGCCAGCAGCCTAGGACAGGAAAGGTATTTT.

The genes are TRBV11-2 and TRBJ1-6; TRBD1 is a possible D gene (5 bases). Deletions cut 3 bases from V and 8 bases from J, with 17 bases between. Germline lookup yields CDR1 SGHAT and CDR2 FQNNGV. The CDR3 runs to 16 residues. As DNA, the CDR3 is TGTGCCAGCAGCTTGACAGCGGGGCTTCGGGATTCACCCCTCCACTTT. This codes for CASSLTAGLRDSPLHF. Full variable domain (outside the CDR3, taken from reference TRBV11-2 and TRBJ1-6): EAGVAQSPRYKIIEKRQSVAFWCNPISGHATLYWYQQILGQGPKLLIQFQNNGVVDDSQLPKDRFSAERLKGVDSTLKIQPAKLEDSAVYLCASSLTAGLRDSPLHFGNGTRLTVT.

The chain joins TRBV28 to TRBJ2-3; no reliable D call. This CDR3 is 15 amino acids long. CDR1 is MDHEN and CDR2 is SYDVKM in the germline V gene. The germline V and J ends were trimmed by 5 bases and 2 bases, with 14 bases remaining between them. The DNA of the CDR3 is TGTGCCAGCAGTACAATCCGAAGTACCACAGATACGCAGTATTTT. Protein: CASSTIRSTTDTQYF. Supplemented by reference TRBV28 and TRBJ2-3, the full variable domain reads DVKVTQSSRYLVKRTGEKVFLECVQDMDHENMFWYRQDPGLGLRLIYFSYDVKMKEKGDIPEGYSVSREKKERFSLILESASTNQTSMYLCASSTIRSTTDTQYFGPGTRLTVL.

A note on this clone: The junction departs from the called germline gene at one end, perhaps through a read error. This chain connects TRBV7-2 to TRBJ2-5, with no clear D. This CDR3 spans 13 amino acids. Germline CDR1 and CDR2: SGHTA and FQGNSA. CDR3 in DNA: TGTGCCAGCAGTTTAGACGGCCAAGAGACCCAGTACTTC. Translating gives CASSLDGQETQYF.

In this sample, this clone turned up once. The CDR3 region has the DNA TGTGCCAGCAGTGAACCGGGACAGGGGGCAGCTAATGAAAAACTGTTTTTT. Its translation is CASSEPGQGAANEKLFF. V usage is TRBV6-1 and J usage is TRBJ1-4, with 12 bases lining up with TRBD1. The germline V gene has CDR1 MNHNS and CDR2 SASEGT. The CDR3 extends over 17 amino acids. With 2 bases clipped from V and 3 bases from J, the junction kept 4 bases outside the gene matches.

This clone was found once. CDR3 residues: CASSQDQAGLYNEQFF. The CDR3 region has the DNA TGCGCCAGCAGCCAAGATCAAGCGGGGCTATACAATGAGCAGTTCTTC. The genes are TRBV4-1 and TRBJ2-1; TRBD2 agrees at 7 bases. V shed 0 bases, J shed 4 bases, and the junction held 6 bases outside the gene matches. CDR1 MGHRA and CDR2 YSYEKL come from the germline V gene. The CDR3 is 16 amino acids.

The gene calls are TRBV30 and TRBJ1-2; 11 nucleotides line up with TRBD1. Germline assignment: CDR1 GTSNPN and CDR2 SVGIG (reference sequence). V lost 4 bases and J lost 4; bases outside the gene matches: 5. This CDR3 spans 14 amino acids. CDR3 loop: CAWTTGTGGYGYTF. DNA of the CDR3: TGTGCCTGGACCACCGGGACAGGGGGCTATGGCTACACCTTC.

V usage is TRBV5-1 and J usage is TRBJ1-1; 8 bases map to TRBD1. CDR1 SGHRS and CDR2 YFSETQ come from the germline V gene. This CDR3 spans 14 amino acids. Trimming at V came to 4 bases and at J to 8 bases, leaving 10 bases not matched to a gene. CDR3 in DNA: TGCGCCAGCAGCGTAATAACAGGGGGGGGCGAAGCTTTCTTT. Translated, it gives CASSVITGGGEAFF.

CDR3 protein: CASNLQGTYGYTF. In DNA, the CDR3 is TGTGCCAGCAACCTACAGGGCACCTATGGCTACACCTTC. The chain is built from TRBV11-2 and TRBJ1-2, with TRBD1 as a possible D gene (6 bases). Trimming took off 7 bases at V and 4 bases at J, with 13 bases between the two ends. Germline lookup yields CDR1 SGHAT and CDR2 FQNNGV. This CDR3 has 13 residues.

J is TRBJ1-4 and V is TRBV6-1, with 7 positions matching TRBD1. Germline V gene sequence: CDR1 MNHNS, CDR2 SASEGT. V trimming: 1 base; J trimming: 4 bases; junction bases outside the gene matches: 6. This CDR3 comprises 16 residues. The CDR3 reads CASSEEWQGDNEKLFF. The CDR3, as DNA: TGTGCCAGCAGTGAAGAATGGCAGGGGGATAATGAAAAACTGTTTTTT.